Listed below are T cell receptor beta chains from one sample, sequenced in a study of beta chain features in type 1 diabetes. Measured with immunoSEQ multiplex PCR; TCRdb has only the in-frame clones, and not every one. This sample has about 740,000 clones, with over 10% found just once. Sequencing was performed on naive CD4+ T cells from blood. These receptors originate from a man younger than 30 with type 1 diabetes. Both conserved end residues are part of each CDR3. The D gene is left open where the match is weak. Some rows have no size entry. The others give once, few or many, or a class for an expanded clone.

D,V,size,J,DNA,CDR3
TRBD1,TRBV7-9,few,TRBJ2-6,TGTGCCAGCAGCCTCCGGACAGGTTATCGTACTGGGGCCAACGTCCTGACTTTC,CASSLRTGYRTGANVLTF
NA,TRBV5-1,few,TRBJ1-5,TGCGCCAGCAGCCTCGGCTATAGCAATCAGCCCCAGCATTTT,CASSLGYSNQPQHF
TRBD1,TRBV28,few,TRBJ1-5,TGTGCCAGCACCTCCCCGGGGGACAGGGGAAGACAGCCCCAGCATTTT,CASTSPGDRGRQPQHF
TRBD1,TRBV2,NA,TRBJ1-6,TGTGCCAGCAGGAGACAGGGGGCGATTAACGGGTCACCCCTCCACTTT,CASRRQGAINGSPLHF
NA,TRBV7-8,few,TRBJ2-1,TGTGCCAGCAGCTTAGCTGATGAGCAGTTCTTC,CASSLADEQFF
TRBD1,TRBV27,NA,TRBJ2-2,TGTGCCAGCAGCTTGATCCGGGACAGTCTTTTTACCGCGAACACCGGGGAGCTGTTTTTT,CASSLIRDSLFTANTGELFF
NA,TRBV29-1,NA,TRBJ2-7,TGCAGCGTTTCCCCCCGCACAGGACAGATCAACTACGAGCAGTACTTC,CSVSPRTGQINYEQYF
TRBD1,TRBV7-2,NA,TRBJ2-7,TGTGCCAGCAGCTTGGGACAGGTCCACGAGCAGTACTTC,CASSLGQVHEQYF
NA,TRBV14,NA,TRBJ1-1,TGTGCCAGCAGCCAGTCTCGGGCTGAAGCTTTCTTT,CASSQSRAEAFF
NA,TRBV28,few,TRBJ1-4,TGTGCCAGCAGTCCCCCTTCCAGCCGGGTGGAAACTAATGAAAAACTGTTTTTT,CASSPPSSRVETNEKLFF
NA,TRBV7-9,few,TRBJ2-5,TGTGCCAGCAGCTTACTACAGGGCGGGAAGACCCAGTACTTC,CASSLLQGGKTQYF
NA,TRBV7-3,NA,TRBJ1-1,TGTGCCAGCAGCCAATCCATTCTGGCAGGTTCCCCAGCTTTCTTT,CASSQSILAGSPAFF
NA,TRBV2,NA,TRBJ1-2,TGTGCCAGCAGTGTAAGTGACAGCGGATTCTATGGCTACACCTTC,CASSVSDSGFYGYTF
TRBD2,TRBV4-2,NA,TRBJ2-3,TGTGCCAGCAGCCAGGGCGGCGGGGGGGCCTTGGCAGATACGCAGTATTTT,CASSQGGGGALADTQYF
NA,TRBV2,NA,TRBJ1-1,TGTGCCAGCAGTGAACATTACATGAACACTGAAGCTTTCTTT,CASSEHYMNTEAFF
NA,TRBV28,NA,TRBJ2-3,TGTGCCAGCAGTGCCCAGGGACATTTGTATACGCAGTATTTT,CASSAQGHLYTQYF
NA,TRBV30,NA,TRBJ2-3,TGTGCTTTCGGAGGGGGCGGAGATACGCAGTATTTT,CAFGGGGDTQYF
NA,TRBV6-1,few,TRBJ1-2,TGTGCCAGCAGTCAAAAGGGGGGTGGCTATGGCTACACCTTC,CASSQKGGGYGYTF
NA,TRBV11-2,few,TRBJ2-4,TGTGCCAGCAGCCCGCGGGTAGCCAAAAACATTCAGTACTTC,CASSPRVAKNIQYF
TRBD1,TRBV5-1,NA,TRBJ2-7,TGCGCCAGCAGCCCGGACAGGGGCCCCTACGAGCAGTACTTC,CASSPDRGPYEQYF
TRBD2,TRBV5-6,NA,TRBJ2-1,TGTGCCAGCAGCCTCACTAGCGGCGACTACAATGAGCAGTTCTTC,CASSLTSGDYNEQFF
NA,TRBV5-1,few,TRBJ1-2,TGCGCCAGCAGCTTGTTTCAAGTCTATGGCTACACCTTC,CASSLFQVYGYTF
NA,TRBV19,few,TRBJ1-5,TGTGCCACCATGACGGTGGCCATTGGCAATCAGCCCCAGCATTTT,CATMTVAIGNQPQHF
NA,TRBV30,few,TRBJ1-2,TGTGCCTGGACCCGGGGGCTTTATGGCTACACCTTC,CAWTRGLYGYTF
TRBD2,TRBV19,NA,TRBJ2-7,TGTGCCAGTAGTCTGGGCCTAGCGGGGAGCTCCTACGAGCAGTACTTC,CASSLGLAGSSYEQYF
TRBD2,TRBV28,many,TRBJ2-4,TGTGCCAGCAGTTCCCCCGGGACTAGCGGGGGGGCTCGCAACATTCAGTACTTC,CASSSPGTSGGARNIQYF
NA,TRBV19,NA,TRBJ1-1,TGTGCCAGTAGTTGGGGCCCAATGAACACTGAAGCTTTCTTT,CASSWGPMNTEAFF
NA,TRBV4-2,few,TRBJ1-3,TGTGCCAGCAGCCAGACGGACCTTTCTGGAAACACCATATATTTT,CASSQTDLSGNTIYF
NA,TRBV27,NA,TRBJ2-1,TGTGCCAGCAGTCCCGGGACGGGTGATGGTGAGCAGTTCTTC,CASSPGTGDGEQFF
TRBD1,TRBV10-3,NA,TRBJ2-5,TGTGCCATCAGCGCAGGGGGCGAAGAGACCCAGTACTTC,CAISAGGEETQYF
TRBD1,TRBV15,NA,TRBJ1-5,TGTGCCACCAGCGAGACGACAGGGTATAATCAGCCCCAGCATTTT,CATSETTGYNQPQHF
NA,TRBV7-9,NA,TRBJ1-1,TGTGCCAGCAGTGACCTTGGGGGCGCGACTGAAGCTTTCTTT,CASSDLGGATEAFF
TRBD2,TRBV2,NA,TRBJ2-5,TGTGCCAGCACCGGGACTAGCGGGGGCCGGGGAGAGACCCAGTACTTC,CASTGTSGGRGETQYF
NA,TRBV2,few,TRBJ2-3,TGTGCCAGCAGTGACGGTAGCACAGATACGCAGTATTTT,CASSDGSTDTQYF
TRBD1,TRBV10-3,few,TRBJ1-1,TGTGCCATCAGTTCGGGACAGACGAACACTGAAGCTTTCTTT,CAISSGQTNTEAFF
NA,TRBV5-1,few,TRBJ1-1,TGCGCCAGCAGCTCCGATATGAACACTGAAGCTTTCTTT,CASSSDMNTEAFF
NA,TRBV6-1,few,TRBJ1-5,TGTGCCAGCAGTGGCCCTGGGGGGGGATTCAATCAGCCCCAGCATTTT,CASSGPGGGFNQPQHF
NA,TRBV20-1,NA,TRBJ2-1,TGCAGTGCTAGAGTCGGTAATGAGCAGTTCTTC,CSARVGNEQFF
NA,TRBV19,NA,TRBJ1-1,TGTGCCAGTAGTCGGGGCAGGGTGAACACTGAAGCTTTCTTT,CASSRGRVNTEAFF
NA,TRBV7-2,few,TRBJ2-3,TGTGCCAGCAGCGGGCTCCGCACAGATACGCAGTATTTT,CASSGLRTDTQYF
NA,TRBV6-5,NA,TRBJ2-1,TGTGCCAGCAGTTCTGTGGGGGAGCAGTTCTTC,CASSSVGEQFF
NA,TRBV9,once,TRBJ1-4,TGTGCCAGCAGCGTAGTTGGGGAAACTGAAAAACTGTTTTTT,CASSVVGETEKLFF
NA,TRBV9,few,TRBJ1-1,TGTGCCAGCAGCGTAGGTGGGTCTCTCCCGAACACTGAAGCTTTCTTT,CASSVGGSLPNTEAFF
NA,TRBV25-1,few,TRBJ2-3,TGTGCCAGCATCGGCAGCACCGATACGCAGTATTTT,CASIGSTDTQYF
TRBD1,TRBV9,once,TRBJ1-4,TGTGCCAGCAGCCCAGGGACAGCGGGGAGGGAAAAACTGTTTTTT,CASSPGTAGREKLFF
TRBD2,TRBV28,NA,TRBJ2-1,TGTGCCAGCAGTCTCCCCACGGGACTAGCTGGGAGCAATGAGCAGTTCTTC,CASSLPTGLAGSNEQFF
NA,TRBV9,NA,TRBJ2-3,TGTGCCAGCAGCGTAGAGGGGACAGATACGCAGTATTTT,CASSVEGTDTQYF
TRBD1,TRBV7-8,NA,TRBJ2-2,TGTGCCAGCATCACAAGGGACAGCAACACCGGGGAGCTGTTTTTT,CASITRDSNTGELFF
NA,TRBV5-4,NA,TRBJ1-4,TGTGCCAGCAGCTTGTCAGGGAAACTGTTTTTT,CASSLSGKLFF
NA,TRBV4-2,NA,TRBJ2-7,TGTGCCAGCAGCCCTTACAGGGACGCCTACGAGCAGTACTTC,CASSPYRDAYEQYF
NA,TRBV19,few,TRBJ1-4,TGTGCCAGTAGTATCGGCCAGGGAAATGAAAAACTGTTTTTT,CASSIGQGNEKLFF
NA,TRBV30,NA,TRBJ2-5,TGTGCCTGGAGTGCGGGGGTTGCGGAGACCCAGTACTTC,CAWSAGVAETQYF
TRBD1,TRBV6-6,NA,TRBJ1-2,TGTGCCAGCACAGGGGGCAGCCCTCAATACGGCTACACCTTC,CASTGGSPQYGYTF
NA,TRBV5-1,NA,TRBJ1-1,TGCGCCAGCAGCTTGGAGGTGCGCACTGAAGCTTTCTTT,CASSLEVRTEAFF
NA,TRBV30,NA,TRBJ1-1,TGTGCCTCTATGTCGGGATCGCCGGGGGCTTTCTTT,CASMSGSPGAFF
NA,TRBV7-3,few,TRBJ2-3,TGTGCCAGCAGCTTAAGGGGTACCACAGATACGCAGTATTTT,CASSLRGTTDTQYF